This record concerns one T cell receptor (beta chain) sequence. This sample was taken from a study of T cells in Graves' hyperthyroidism and ophthalmopathy. RNA transcripts served as the template for amplifying TCR beta CDR3 regions. TCR CDR3 regions were first amplified by RT-PCR with HTBI primers. TCRdb called the multiplex PCR reads again in MiXCR, with one record for every CDR3 protein. The sample lists about 400,000 distinct CDR3 sequences; about 15% were seen once. Trimming left V 5 bases short and J 2 bases short, with 12 bases between. Germline assignment: CDR1 MNHNS and CDR2 SASEGT. This CDR3 comprises 14 residues.

V is TRBV6-1 and J is TRBJ1-2, with D unclear. The receptor was isolated from a woman in her thirties with Graves' hyperthyroidism. Sequenced material: blood. DNA for the CDR3: TGTGCCAGCAGTTCGGTGGGTGGAAACTATGGCTACACCTTC. Amino acid sequence: CASSSVGGNYGYTF.